One sample yielded the 9 T cell receptor beta chains listed below, sequenced in a study of T cells after yellow fever vaccination. TCRdb redid the calling of the 5' RACE reads with MiXCR, one entry per CDR3 protein. The table shows under 400,000 distinct CDR3 sequences, with approximately 10% occurring only once. The material sequenced was PBMCs, taken on the day of the first yellow fever vaccination. The receptors stem from a man between 18 and 35 years old who received the YFV17D yellow fever vaccine.

The rearrangement uses TRBV6-2 or TRBV6-3 and TRBJ2-2; TRBD2 aligns across 8 bases. V shed 10 bases, J shed 0 bases, and the junction held 7 bases outside the gene matches. This CDR3 region has 15 residues. The germline CDR1 and CDR2 sequences are MNHEY and SVGEGT. The CDR3 sequence: CATSAGVPNTGELFF. The DNA of the CDR3 is TGTGCCACCTCAGCGGGGGTTCCGAACACCGGGGAGCTGTTTTTT.

The chain couples TRBV7-2 to TRBJ2-7; D possibly matches TRBD1 or TRBD2 (5 bases each). There are 13 residues in the CDR3. Looked up from germline, CDR1 is SGHTA and CDR2 is FQGNSA. With 1 base removed from V and 6 bases from J, the gap between germline ends came to 10 bases. CDR3 DNA: TGTGCCAGCAGCTTAGTACGGGGCGGCGAGCAGTACGTC. Amino acid sequence: CASSLVRGGEQYV.

Ten or more counts support this clonotype. J is TRBJ2-5 and V is TRBV5-1; no clear D. The germline CDR1 and CDR2 sequences are SGHRS and YFSETQ. The CDR3 has 14 amino acids. The V gene lost 0 bases and the J gene lost 4 bases, with 10 bases spanning the gap. The CDR3 sequence is CASSLGGVRETQYF. The CDR3 DNA reads as TGCGCCAGCAGCTTGGGTGGGGTAAGAGAGACCCAGTACTTC.

This clonotype was seen more than once but under ten times. The chain employs TRBV20-1 and TRBJ2-2; 7 bases are shared with TRBD1. The length of the CDR3 is 14 residues. The V gene's germline CDR1 is DFQATT and CDR2 SNEGSKA (reference sequence). The V gene end was trimmed by 1 base and the J gene end by 6 bases; junction bases not matched to a gene: 5. The CDR3 bases are TGCAGTGCTAGAGCCAGGGGGATTTCCGGGGAGCTGTTTTTT. It yields the protein CSARARGISGELFF.

In its sample, this clonotype was seen a few times. The chain recombines TRBV20-1 with TRBJ2-1; a possible D gene is TRBD1 (5 bases). Germline V gene lookup returns CDR1 DFQATT and CDR2 SNEGSKA (reference sequence). V was trimmed by 3 bases and J by 4 bases, leaving 16 bases between them. This CDR3 has 15 residues. CDR3 sequence (DNA): TGCAGTGCTAGCGTTTCAGGGATGAGATACAATGAGCAGTTCTTC. Translation gives CSASVSGMRYNEQFF.

The chain is built from TRBV7-3 and TRBJ2-2; 7 bases match TRBD1. CDR3 length: 16 amino acids. The V gene's germline CDR1 is SGHTA and CDR2 FQGTGA. Trimming cost V 8 bases and J 4 bases; bases outside gene matches: 13. CDR3 sequence: CASRLFQTGTTGELFF. CDR3 DNA: TGTGCCAGCCGCCTATTTCAGACAGGGACCACCGGGGAGCTGTTTTTT.

This clonotype was seen a few times. The rearrangement links TRBV12-3 or TRBV12-4 to TRBJ1-1; 12 nucleotides match TRBD1. The V and J ends lost 5 bases and 3 bases, in that order; junction bases with no gene match: 7. The CDR3 is 16 residues long. The CDR3, as DNA: TGTGCCAGCAGTCCCGGGACAGGGGGCATCTACACTGAAGCTTTCTTT. Its translation: CASSPGTGGIYTEAFF.

The rearrangement uses TRBV12-3 or TRBV12-4 and TRBJ2-4, with a possible D match to TRBD1 (7 bases). Trimming removed 5 bases from V and 5 bases from J, with 16 bases in between. This CDR3 spans 15 amino acids. For the CDR3, the DNA is TGTGCCAGCAGTATAGTGGAGGGGGCCGAAAACATTCAGTACTTC. The encoded protein is CASSIVEGAENIQYF.

There are a few counts of this clonotype. This sequence joins TRBV7-2 and TRBJ2-1; TRBD1 aligns across 9 bases. The V gene end was trimmed by 5 bases and the J gene end by 8 bases; junction bases not matched to a gene: 10. Germline V CDR1 and CDR2: SGHTA, FQGNSA. The CDR3 runs 15 residues. The DNA of the CDR3 is TGTGCCAGCAGCCCAGGGACAGGGTTGGTGGATGAGCAGTTCTTC. This encodes CASSPGTGLVDEQFF.